These 3 T cell receptor beta chains were all obtained from the same sample, sequenced in a study of shared clonotypes between healthy human individuals. Only in-frame clones appear in the TCRdb table, and some are missing; sequencing was by immunoSEQ multiplex PCR. The table records about 1.5 million clones, approximately 98% of them present only once. Sequenced input: naive CD4+ T cells sorted from blood. Regarding subset: CD45RA+ positively selected. These receptors were taken from a man aged 25 to 40 in good health.

This sequence joins TRBV28 and TRBJ1-5; TRBD1 matches at 8 bases. Germline V gene data show CDR1 as MDHEN and CDR2 as SYDVKM. The length of the CDR3 is 15 residues. Trimming cost V 7 bases and J 4 bases; bases outside gene matches: 9. Here the CDR3 reads CASTVLDRVNQPQHF. In DNA form, the CDR3 reads TGTGCCAGCACCGTGCTGGACAGGGTGAATCAGCCCCAGCATTTT.

The rearrangement joins TRBV15 to TRBJ1-5; 11 nucleotides agree with TRBD1. Trimming cost V 6 bases and J 7 bases; bases outside gene matches: 5. This CDR3 has 14 residues. From germline, CDR1 is LNHNV and CDR2 YYDKDF (reference sequence). CDR3 loop: CATRWTGGWQPQHF. The CDR3 coding sequence is TGTGCCACCAGATGGACAGGGGGCTGGCAGCCCCAGCATTTT.

The CDR3: CASSLIAREQFF. DNA for the CDR3: TGTGCCAGCAGCTTGATTGCTCGAGAGCAGTTCTTC. This chain connects TRBV7-2 to TRBJ2-1; D call uncertain. This CDR3 has 12 residues. Germline values: CDR1 SGHTA, CDR2 FQGNSA. V lost 3 bases and J lost 10, with 10 bases in between. The full variable domain, with the rest looked up from reference TRBV7-2 and TRBJ2-1, is GAGVSQSPSNKVTEKGKDVELRCDPISGHTALYWYRQSLGQGLEFLIYFQGNSAPDKSGLPSDRFSAERTGGSVSTLTIQRTQQEDSAVYLCASSLIAREQFFGPGTRLTVL.